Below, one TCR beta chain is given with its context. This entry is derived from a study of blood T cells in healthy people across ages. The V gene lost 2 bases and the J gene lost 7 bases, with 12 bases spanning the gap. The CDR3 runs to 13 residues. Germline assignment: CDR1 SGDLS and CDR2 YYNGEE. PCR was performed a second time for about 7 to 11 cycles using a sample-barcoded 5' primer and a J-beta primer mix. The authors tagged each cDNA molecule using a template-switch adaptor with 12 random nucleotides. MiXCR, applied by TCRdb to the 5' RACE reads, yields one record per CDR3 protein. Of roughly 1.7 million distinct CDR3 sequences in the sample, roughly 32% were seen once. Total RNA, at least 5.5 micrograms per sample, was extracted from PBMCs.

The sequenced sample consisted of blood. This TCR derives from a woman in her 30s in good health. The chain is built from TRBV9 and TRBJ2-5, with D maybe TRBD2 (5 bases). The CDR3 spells CASSVQTGGTQYF. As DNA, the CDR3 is TGTGCCAGCAGCGTTCAGACCGGAGGGACCCAGTACTTC.